This T cell receptor (beta chain) was found in a study of identical twins. The study's findings and limits: For out-of-frame beta sequences, excess twin sharing was weaker.

Concerning this clonotype itself: Its antigen is undetermined.

A single record per CDR3 protein comes from TCRdb applying MiXCR to the 5' RACE reads. Among about 790,000 distinct CDR3 sequences listed, roughly 18% were seen once. The same data also contributed to another study, on T cells expressing NK-cell markers. Per that paper: The TCR beta repertoires originated in sorted CD3+CD56+NKG2C+, CD3+CD56+NKG2C- and CD3+CD56-NKG2C+ T cells.

The receptor was isolated from a woman aged 18-29 years in good health. The specimen sequenced was PBMCs.

The CDR3 loop reads CASSLRYGGGPIYNEQFF. CDR3 bases: TGCGCCAGCAGCTTACGATATGGGGGAGGCCCGATCTACAATGAGCAGTTCTTC. The rearrangement joins TRBV5-1 to TRBJ2-1, with D tentatively TRBD2 (6 bases). The CDR3 is 18 amino acids. Trimming cost V 2 bases and J 3 bases, with 21 bases left between them. CDR1 and CDR2 from the germline V gene are SGHRS and YFSETQ.